This T cell receptor (beta chain) was captured in a study of Ad26.COV2.S vaccination and SARS-CoV-2 variants. Study overall: Donor was one of the participants in the Ad26.COV2.S arm of the COV1001 trial. Doses of Ad26.COV2.S were injected into muscle once or twice, 56 days apart.

Study-level findings and limits: People given the vaccine had a wider spike-specific TCR breadth than placebo recipients did.

Concerning this clone: The antigen remains undetermined.

The treatment was: about 20 received Ad26.COV2.S at low or high dose, single or two shots; about 5 received placebo; per-sample allocation not given. Repertoires come from day 63 after the first vaccine or placebo injection. The repertoire was sequenced with immunoSEQ multiplex PCR; TCRdb's copy has only in-frame clones and lacks some. The sample lists 300,000 to 400,000 clones, roughly 90% occurring once. V lost 2 bases and J lost 2, with 16 bases in between. This CDR3 has 16 residues. The germline V gene encodes CDR1 MNHEY and CDR2 SVGAGI. The receptor was derived from a person aged 18-60 years who received the Ad26.COV2.S COVID-19 vaccine or a placebo. V usage is TRBV6-5 and J usage is TRBJ2-7, with D possibly called TRBD1 or TRBD2 (6 bases each). The sequences come from peripheral blood, collected in a trial of Ad26.COV2.S vaccine versus placebo. Written as DNA, the CDR3 is TGTGCCAGCAGTTACACCGCGGGACAAGCCGCCTACGAGCAGTACTTC. Protein: CASSYTAGQAAYEQYF.